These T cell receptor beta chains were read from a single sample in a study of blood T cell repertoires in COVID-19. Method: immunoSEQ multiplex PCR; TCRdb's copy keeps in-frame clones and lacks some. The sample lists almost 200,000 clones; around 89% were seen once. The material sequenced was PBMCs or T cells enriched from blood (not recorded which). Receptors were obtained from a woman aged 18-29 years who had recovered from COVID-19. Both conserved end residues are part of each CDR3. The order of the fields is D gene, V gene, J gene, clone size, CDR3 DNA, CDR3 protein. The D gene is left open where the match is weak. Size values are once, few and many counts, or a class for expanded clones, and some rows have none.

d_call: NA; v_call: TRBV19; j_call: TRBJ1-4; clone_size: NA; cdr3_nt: TGTGCCAGTATCTCAGGACAGCGATATAATGAAAAACTGTTTTTT; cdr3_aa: CASISGQRYNEKLFF
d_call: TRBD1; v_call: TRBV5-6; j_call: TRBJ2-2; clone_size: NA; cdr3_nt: TGTGCCAGCAGCTTCGGGACCGGGACAGGGGGAACCGGGGAGCTGTTTTTT; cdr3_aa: CASSFGTGTGGTGELFF
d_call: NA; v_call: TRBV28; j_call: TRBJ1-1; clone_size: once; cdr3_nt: TGTGCCAGCAGTGGAGTAAGGCCAGCTGAAGCTTTCTTT; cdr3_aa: CASSGVRPAEAFF
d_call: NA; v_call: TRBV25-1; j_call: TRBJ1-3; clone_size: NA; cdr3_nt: TGTGCCAGCAGTGATCTAGGGAGCTCTGGAAACACCATATATTTT; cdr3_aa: CASSDLGSSGNTIYF
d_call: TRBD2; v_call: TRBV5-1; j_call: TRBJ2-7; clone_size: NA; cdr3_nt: TGCGCCAGCAGCTCCAGGACCGTGGGGGGGAACGAGCAGTACTTC; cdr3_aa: CASSSRTVGGNEQYF
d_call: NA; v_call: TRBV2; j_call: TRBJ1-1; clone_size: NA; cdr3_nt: TGTGCCAGCACTAGGGGAGGGGAGGAGTACACTGAAGCTTTCTTT; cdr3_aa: CASTRGGEEYTEAFF
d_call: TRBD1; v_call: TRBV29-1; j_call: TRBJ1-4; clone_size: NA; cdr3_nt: TGCAGCGTTGGGGAAACAGGGGGCTCCTGGGATGAAAAACTGTTTTTT; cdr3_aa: CSVGETGGSWDEKLFF
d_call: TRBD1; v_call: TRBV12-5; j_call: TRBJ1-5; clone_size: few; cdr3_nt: TGTGCTAGTGGGGGGGACAGCGGGTACAATCAGCCCCAGCATTTT; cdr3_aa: CASGGDSGYNQPQHF
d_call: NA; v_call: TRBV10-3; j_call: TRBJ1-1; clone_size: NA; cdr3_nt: TGTGCCATCAGTCGATACAGGAATGAAGCTTTCTTT; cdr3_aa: CAISRYRNEAFF
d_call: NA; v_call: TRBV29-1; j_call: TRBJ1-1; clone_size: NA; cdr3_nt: TGCAGCGTTGTTGGGGCCTCTGACACAAACACTGAAGCTTTCTTT; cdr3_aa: CSVVGASDTNTEAFF
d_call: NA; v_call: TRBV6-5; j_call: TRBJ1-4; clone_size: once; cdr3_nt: TGTGCCAGCAGGGATTTTTTGGGAGATGAAAAACTGTTTTTT; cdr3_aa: CASRDFLGDEKLFF
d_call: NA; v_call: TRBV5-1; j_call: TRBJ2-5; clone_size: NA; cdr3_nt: TGCGCCAGCAGCTTGTCCGGGGAAGAGACCCAGTACTTC; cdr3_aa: CASSLSGEETQYF
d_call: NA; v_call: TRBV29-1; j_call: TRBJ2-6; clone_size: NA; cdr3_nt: TGCAGCGCCGAGGTAGCTGGGGCCAACGTCCTGACTTTC; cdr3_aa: CSAEVAGANVLTF
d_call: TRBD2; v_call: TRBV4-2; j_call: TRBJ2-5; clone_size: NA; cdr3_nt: TGTGCCAGCAGCCAAGATCGTAGCGGGGCCCAAGAGACCCAGTACTTC; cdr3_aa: CASSQDRSGAQETQYF
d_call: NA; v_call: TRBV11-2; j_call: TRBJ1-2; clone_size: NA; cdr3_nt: TGTGCCAGCAGCTTAGATCGGGCAGGGCCGAACTATGGCTACACCTTC; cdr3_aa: CASSLDRAGPNYGYTF
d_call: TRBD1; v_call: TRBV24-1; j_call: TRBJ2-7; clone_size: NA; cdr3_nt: TGTGCCACCAGTGCGGACAGGGTTGGCGAGCAGTACTTC; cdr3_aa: CATSADRVGEQYF
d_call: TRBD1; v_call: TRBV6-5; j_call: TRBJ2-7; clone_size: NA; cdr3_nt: TGTGCCAGCAGTACGCAGGGGGCGAATGGTGAGCAGTACTTC; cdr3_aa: CASSTQGANGEQYF
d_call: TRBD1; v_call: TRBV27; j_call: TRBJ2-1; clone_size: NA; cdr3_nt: TGTGCCAGCACCTACCGACAGGGTCACAATGAGCAGTTCTTC; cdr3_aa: CASTYRQGHNEQFF
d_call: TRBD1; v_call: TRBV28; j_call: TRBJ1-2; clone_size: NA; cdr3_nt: TGTGCCAGCAGTATTACAGGGGGCACCCCCGCGGATGGCTACACCTTC; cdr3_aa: CASSITGGTPADGYTF
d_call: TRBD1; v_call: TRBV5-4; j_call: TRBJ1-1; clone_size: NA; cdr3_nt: TGTGCCAGCAGCTTCTCAGGGGGCGGGAACACTGAAGCTTTCTTT; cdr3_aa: CASSFSGGGNTEAFF
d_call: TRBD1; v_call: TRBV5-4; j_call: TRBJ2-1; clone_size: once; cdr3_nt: TGTGCCAGCAGCATCCCGGACAGGGAGCAGTTCTTC; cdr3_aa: CASSIPDREQFF
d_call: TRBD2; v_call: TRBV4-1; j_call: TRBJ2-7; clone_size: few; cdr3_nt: TGCGCCAGCAGCCAACAGCGGGGGGGCTCCGACGAGCAGTACTTC; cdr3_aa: CASSQQRGGSDEQYF
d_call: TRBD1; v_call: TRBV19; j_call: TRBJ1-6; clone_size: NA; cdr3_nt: TGTGCCAGTACGGTGGACAGGGGGTCCTATAATTCACCCCTCCACTTT; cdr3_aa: CASTVDRGSYNSPLHF
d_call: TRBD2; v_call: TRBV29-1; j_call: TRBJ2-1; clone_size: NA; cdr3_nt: TGCAGCGGTTTAAGCGGGGGGCAATACAATGAGCAGTTCTTC; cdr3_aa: CSGLSGGQYNEQFF
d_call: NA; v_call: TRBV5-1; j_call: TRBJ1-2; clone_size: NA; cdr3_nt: TGCGCCAGCAGCCCTGGTACAGCCACCTATGGCTACACCTTC; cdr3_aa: CASSPGTATYGYTF
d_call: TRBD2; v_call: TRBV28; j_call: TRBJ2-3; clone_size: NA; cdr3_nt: TGTGCCAGCAGTTTAAGGGCTAGCGGGGGGCTCACAGATACGCAGTATTTT; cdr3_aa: CASSLRASGGLTDTQYF
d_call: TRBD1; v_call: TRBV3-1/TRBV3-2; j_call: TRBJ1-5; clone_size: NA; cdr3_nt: TGTGCCAGCAGCCAAAGGGGTCAGGGGGCAGTTCAGCCCCAGCATTTT; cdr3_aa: CASSQRGQGAVQPQHF
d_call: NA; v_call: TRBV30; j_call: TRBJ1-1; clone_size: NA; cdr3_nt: TGTGCCTGGACCGAGGGCTTGGGGACTGAAGCTTTCTTT; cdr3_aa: CAWTEGLGTEAFF